The text below deals with one TCR beta chain. Its antigen remains unidentified. The record originates from a study of blood T cells in healthy people across ages. Overall study: The capture of about one barcoded beta molecule per two T cells was achieved by template switching.

Trimming shortened V by 2 bases and J by 8 bases, and 23 bases separated the two germline ends. Germline CDR1 reads SGHRS; CDR2 reads YFSETQ. The CDR3 runs to 17 residues. The study, taken as a whole, reports: It was not known whether donors were CMV positive (a possible confounder of expanded clonotype changes).

A J-beta primer mix and a sample-barcoded 5' primer were used in a second PCR of about 7 to 12 cycles. Every individual sample yielded 2.5 million or more paired-end reads (each containing CDR3). TCRdb recomputed calls from the 5' RACE reads with MiXCR, one row per CDR3 protein. The sample shows about 760,000 distinct CDR3 sequences, just over 55% of them seen only once. Per sample, at least 6 micrograms of total RNA were extracted. Sequenced sample: blood. The chain has TRBV5-1 and TRBJ2-1; D not resolved. The clonotype was recovered from a man between 35 and 55 years old in good health. The DNA for the CDR3 is TGCGCCAGCAGCTTAAACCGGGCCCCAGGCGCTCTCTATGAGCAGTTCTTC. Translating gives CASSLNRAPGALYEQFF. Using reference TRBV5-1 and TRBJ2-1 for the parts outside the CDR3, the full variable domain is KAGVTQTPRYLIKTRGQQVTLSCSPISGHRSVSWYQQTPGQGLQFLFEYFSETQRNKGNFPGRFSGRQFSNSRSEMNVSTLELGDSALYLCASSLNRAPGALYEQFFGPGTRLTVL.